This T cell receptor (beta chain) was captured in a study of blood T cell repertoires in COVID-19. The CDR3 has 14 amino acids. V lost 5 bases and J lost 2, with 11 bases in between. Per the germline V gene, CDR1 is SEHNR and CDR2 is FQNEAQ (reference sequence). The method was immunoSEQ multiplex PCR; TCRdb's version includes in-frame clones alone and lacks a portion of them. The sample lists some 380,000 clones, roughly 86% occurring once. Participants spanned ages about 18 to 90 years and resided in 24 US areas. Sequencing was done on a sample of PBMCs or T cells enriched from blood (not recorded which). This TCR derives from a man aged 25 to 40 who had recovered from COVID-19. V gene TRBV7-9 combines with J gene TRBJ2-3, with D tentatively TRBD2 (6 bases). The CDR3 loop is CASSGSGYTDTQYF. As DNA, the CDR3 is TGTGCCAGCAGCGGAAGCGGGTACACAGATACGCAGTATTTT.